This note documents a single T cell receptor beta chain sequence. The CDR3 covers 13 residues. CDR1 and CDR2 (germline): SGHNT, YYREEE (reference sequence). V lost 2 bases and J lost 7, with 12 bases in between. Clones were read by immunoSEQ multiplex PCR, and TCRdb kept only the in-frame ones, dropping some. In the table there are around 70,000 clones, 85% to 95% of which are singletons. The entry originates in a study of T cell changes during pregnancy in multiple sclerosis. The input for sequencing was peripheral blood, taken in the second trimester of pregnancy. The chain couples TRBV5-4 to TRBJ1-1, with D tentatively TRBD1 (6 bases). The clonotype comes from a female donor in good health, enrolled as a control in a pregnancy study. The CDR3 coding sequence is TGTGCCAGCAGCTTTGATGACAGGAGTGAAGCTTTCTTT. Translating gives CASSFDDRSEAFF.